Included here is one T cell receptor (beta chain) sequence, with context. The antigen is undetermined. CDR1 and CDR2 (germline): LGHNA, YNFKEQ. The CDR3 totals 15 residues. The trim removed 4 bases at V and 6 bases at J, leaving 5 bases unmatched. Sequenced by immunoSEQ multiplex PCR; TCRdb stores in-frame clones only, minus some. The sample has 45,000 to 75,000 clones, just over 75% seen once. This sample is drawn from a study of radiotherapy plus CTLA-4 blockade in lung cancer. Study results and limitations: Blood-borne expansion of tumor-derived TCR clones followed radiotherapy plus ipilimumab.

The source was peripheral blood, collected from a patient treated with radiotherapy plus ipilimumab. This chain connects TRBV4-2 to TRBJ2-5, with TRBD2 identical over 13 bases. The TCR originated in a human donor with non-small cell lung cancer who had a partial response to radiotherapy plus ipilimumab. This CDR3 is CASSRGTSGVKTQYF. In DNA, the CDR3 is TGTGCCAGCAGCCGTGGGACTAGCGGGGTGAAGACCCAGTACTTC.